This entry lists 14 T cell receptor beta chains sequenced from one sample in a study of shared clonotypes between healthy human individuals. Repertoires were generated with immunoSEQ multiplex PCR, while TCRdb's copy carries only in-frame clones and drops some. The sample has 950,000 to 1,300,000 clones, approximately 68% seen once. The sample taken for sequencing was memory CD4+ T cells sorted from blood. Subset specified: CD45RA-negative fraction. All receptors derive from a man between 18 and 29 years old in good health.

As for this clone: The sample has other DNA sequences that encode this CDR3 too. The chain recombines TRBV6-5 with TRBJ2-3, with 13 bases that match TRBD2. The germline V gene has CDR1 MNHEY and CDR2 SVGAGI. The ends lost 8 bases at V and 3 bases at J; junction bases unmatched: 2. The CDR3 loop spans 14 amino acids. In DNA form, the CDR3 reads TGTGCCAGCCGGACTAGCGGGAGTACAGATACGCAGTATTTT. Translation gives CASRTSGSTDTQYF.

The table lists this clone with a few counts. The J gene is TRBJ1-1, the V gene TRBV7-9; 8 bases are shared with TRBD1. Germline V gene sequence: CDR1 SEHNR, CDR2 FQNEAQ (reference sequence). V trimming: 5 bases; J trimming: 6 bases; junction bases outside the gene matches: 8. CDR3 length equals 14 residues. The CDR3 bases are TGTGCCAGCAGCCTCGGACAGGGAGGCCCTGAAGCTTTCTTT. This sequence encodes CASSLGQGGPEAFF.

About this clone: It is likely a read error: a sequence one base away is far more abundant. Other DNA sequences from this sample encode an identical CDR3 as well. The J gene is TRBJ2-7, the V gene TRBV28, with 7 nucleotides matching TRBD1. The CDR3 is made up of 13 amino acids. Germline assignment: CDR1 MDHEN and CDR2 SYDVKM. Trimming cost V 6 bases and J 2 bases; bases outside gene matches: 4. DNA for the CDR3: TGTGCCAGCAGCCGGACAGGTACCTACGAGCAGTACTTC. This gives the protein CASSRTGTYEQYF.

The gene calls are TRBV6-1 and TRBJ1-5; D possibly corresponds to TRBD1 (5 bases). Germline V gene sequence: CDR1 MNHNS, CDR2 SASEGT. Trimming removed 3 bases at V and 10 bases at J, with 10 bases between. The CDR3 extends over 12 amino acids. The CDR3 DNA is TGTGCCAGCAGTGAGGGGCTACGACCCCAGCATTTT. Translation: CASSEGLRPQHF.

CDR3: CAWSNSLGVYEAFF. The DNA for the CDR3 is TGTGCCTGGAGTAACTCTTTGGGGGTATATGAAGCTTTCTTT. The V gene is TRBV30, the J gene TRBJ1-1; maybe TRBD1 (5 bases). Germline CDR1 reads GTSNPN; CDR2 reads SVGIG (reference sequence). This CDR3 comprises 14 residues. V was shortened by 2 bases and J by 7 bases, with 17 bases between the two germline ends. The variable domain in full, with the rest retrieved from reference TRBV30 and TRBJ1-1, is SQTIHQWPATLVQPVGSPLSLECTVEGTSNPNLYWYRQAAGRGLQLLFYSVGIGQISSEVPQNLSASRPQDRQFILSSKKLLLSDSGFYLCAWSNSLGVYEAFFGQGTRLTVV.

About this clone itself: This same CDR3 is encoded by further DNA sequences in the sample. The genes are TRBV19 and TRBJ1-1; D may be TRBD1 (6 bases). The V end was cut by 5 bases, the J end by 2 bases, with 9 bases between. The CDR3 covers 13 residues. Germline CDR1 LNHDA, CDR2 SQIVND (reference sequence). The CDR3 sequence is CASSPTGNTEAFF. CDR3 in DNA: TGTGCCAGTAGTCCGACAGGCAACACTGAAGCTTTCTTT.

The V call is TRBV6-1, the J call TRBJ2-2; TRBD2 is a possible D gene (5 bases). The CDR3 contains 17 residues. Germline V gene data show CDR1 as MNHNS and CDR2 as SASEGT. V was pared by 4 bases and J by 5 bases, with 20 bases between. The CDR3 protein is CASSGFGPIRGTGELFF. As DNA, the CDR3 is TGTGCCAGCAGTGGATTTGGCCCGATCCGGGGAACCGGGGAGCTGTTTTTT.

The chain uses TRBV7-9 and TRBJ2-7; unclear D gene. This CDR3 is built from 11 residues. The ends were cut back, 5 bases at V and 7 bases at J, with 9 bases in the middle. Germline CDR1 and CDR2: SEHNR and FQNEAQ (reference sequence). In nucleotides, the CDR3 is TGTGCCAGCAGCGTCGGGTGGGAGCAGTACTTC. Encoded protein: CASSVGWEQYF.

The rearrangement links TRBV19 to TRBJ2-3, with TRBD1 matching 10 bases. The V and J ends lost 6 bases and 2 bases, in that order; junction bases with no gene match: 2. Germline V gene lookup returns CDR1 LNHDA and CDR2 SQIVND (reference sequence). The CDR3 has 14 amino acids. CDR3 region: CASRDRGYTDTQYF. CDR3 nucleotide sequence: TGTGCCAGTAGGGACAGGGGGTACACAGATACGCAGTATTTT.

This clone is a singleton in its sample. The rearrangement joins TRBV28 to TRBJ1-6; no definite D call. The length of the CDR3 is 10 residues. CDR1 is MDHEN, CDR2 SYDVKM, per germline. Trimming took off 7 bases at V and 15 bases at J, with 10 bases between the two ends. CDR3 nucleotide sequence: TGTGCCAGCACGTGGACTGTCCTCCACTTT. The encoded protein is CASTWTVLHF.

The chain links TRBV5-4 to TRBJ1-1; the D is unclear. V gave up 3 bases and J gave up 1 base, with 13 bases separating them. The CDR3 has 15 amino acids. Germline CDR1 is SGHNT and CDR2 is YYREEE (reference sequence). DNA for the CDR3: TGTGCCAGCAGCTATAACGGACTTCCGAACACTGAAGCTTTCTTT. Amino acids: CASSYNGLPNTEAFF.

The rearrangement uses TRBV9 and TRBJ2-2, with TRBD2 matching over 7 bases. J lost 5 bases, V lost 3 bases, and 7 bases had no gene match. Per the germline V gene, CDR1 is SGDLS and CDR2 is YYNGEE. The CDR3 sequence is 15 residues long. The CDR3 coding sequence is TGTGCCAGCAGCGCTAGGGGAGGGGAAACCGGGGAGCTGTTTTTT. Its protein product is CASSARGGETGELFF.

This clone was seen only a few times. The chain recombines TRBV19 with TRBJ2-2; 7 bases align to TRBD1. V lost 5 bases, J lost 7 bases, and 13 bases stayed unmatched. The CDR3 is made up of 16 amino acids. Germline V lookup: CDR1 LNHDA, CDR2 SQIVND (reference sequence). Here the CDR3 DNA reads TGTGCCAGTAGTGGGAACAGGGGTCGGTATAACGGGGAGCTGTTTTTT. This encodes CASSGNRGRYNGELFF. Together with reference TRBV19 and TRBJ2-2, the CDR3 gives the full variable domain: DGGITQSPKYLFRKEGQNVTLSCEQNLNHDAMYWYRQDPGQGLRLIYYSQIVNDFQKGDIAEGYSVSREKKESFPLTVTSAQKNPTAFYLCASSGNRGRYNGELFFGEGSRLTVL.

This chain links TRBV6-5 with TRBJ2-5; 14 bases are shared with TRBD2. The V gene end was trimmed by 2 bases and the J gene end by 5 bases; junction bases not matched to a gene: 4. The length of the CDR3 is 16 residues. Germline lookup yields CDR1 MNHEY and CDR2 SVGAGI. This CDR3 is CASSYPTSGGAETQYF. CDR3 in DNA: TGTGCCAGCAGTTACCCGACTAGCGGGGGGGCGGAGACCCAGTACTTC.